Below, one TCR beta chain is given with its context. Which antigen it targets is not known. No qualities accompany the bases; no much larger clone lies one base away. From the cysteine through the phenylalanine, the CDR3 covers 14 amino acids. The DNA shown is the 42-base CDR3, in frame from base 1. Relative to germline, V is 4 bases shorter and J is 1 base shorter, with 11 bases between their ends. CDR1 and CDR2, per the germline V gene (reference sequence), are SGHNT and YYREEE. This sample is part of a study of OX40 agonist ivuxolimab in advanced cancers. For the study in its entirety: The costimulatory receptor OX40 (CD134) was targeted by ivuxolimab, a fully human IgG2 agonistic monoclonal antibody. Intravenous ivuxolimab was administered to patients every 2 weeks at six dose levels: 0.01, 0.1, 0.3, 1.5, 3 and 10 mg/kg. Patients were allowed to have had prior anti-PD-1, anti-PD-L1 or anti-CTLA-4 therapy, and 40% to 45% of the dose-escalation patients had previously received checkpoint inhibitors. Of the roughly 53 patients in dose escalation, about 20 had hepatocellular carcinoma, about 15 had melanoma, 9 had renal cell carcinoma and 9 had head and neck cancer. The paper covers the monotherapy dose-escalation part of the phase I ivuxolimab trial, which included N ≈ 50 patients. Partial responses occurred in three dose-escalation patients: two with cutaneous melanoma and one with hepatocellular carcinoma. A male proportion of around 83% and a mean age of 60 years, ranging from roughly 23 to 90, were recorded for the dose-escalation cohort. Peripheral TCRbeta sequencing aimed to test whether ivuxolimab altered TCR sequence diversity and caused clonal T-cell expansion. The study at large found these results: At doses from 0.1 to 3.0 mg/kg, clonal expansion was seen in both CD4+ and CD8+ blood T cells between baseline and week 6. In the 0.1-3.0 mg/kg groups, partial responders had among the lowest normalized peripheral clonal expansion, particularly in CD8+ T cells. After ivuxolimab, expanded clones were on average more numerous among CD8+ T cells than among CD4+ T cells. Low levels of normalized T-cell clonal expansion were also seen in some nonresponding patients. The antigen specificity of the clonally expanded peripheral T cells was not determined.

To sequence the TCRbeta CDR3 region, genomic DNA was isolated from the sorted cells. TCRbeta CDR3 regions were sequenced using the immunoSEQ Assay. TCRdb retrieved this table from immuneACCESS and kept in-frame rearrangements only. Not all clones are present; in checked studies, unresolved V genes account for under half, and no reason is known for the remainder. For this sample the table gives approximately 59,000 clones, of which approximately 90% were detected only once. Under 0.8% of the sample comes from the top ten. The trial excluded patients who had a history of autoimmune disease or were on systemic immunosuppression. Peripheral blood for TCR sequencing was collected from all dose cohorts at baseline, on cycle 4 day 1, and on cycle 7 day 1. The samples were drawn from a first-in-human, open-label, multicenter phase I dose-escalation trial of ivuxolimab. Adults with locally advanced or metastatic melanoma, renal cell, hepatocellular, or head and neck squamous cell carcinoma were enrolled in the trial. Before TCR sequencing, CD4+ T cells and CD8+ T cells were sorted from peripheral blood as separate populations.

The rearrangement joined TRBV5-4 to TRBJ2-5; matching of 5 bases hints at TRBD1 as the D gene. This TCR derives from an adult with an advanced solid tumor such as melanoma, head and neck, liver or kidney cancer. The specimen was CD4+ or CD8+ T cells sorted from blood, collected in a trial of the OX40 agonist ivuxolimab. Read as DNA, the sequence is TGTGCCAGCAGCCCAGACAGATTCCAAGAGACCCAGTACTTC. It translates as CASSPDRFQETQYF.